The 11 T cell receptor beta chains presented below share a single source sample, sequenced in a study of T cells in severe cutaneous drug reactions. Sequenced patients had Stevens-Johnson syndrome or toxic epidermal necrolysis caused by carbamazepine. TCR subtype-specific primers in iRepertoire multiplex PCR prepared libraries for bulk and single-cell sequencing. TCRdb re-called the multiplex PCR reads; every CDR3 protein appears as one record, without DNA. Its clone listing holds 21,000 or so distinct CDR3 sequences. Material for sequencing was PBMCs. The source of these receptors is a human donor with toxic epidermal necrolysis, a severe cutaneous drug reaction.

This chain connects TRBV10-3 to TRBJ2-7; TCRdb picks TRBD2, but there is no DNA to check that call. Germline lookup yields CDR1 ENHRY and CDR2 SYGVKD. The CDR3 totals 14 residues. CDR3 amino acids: CAINVTLAGYEQYF.

CDR3 sequence reads: CASRPDRNSGNTIYF. V is TRBV6-5 and J is TRBJ1-3; with no DNA, the TCRdb D assignment of TRBD1 cannot be verified. This CDR3 region has 15 residues. The V gene's germline CDR1 is MNHEY and CDR2 SVGAGI.

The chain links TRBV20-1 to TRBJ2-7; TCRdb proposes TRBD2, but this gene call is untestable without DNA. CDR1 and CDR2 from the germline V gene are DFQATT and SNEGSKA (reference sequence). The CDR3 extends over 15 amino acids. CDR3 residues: CSARPETRFSYEQYF.

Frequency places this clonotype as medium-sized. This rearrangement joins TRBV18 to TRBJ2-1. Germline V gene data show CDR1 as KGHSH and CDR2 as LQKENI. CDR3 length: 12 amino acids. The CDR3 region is CASARRFNEQFF. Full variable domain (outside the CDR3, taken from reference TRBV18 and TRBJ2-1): NAGVMQNPRHLVRRRGQEARLRCSPMKGHSHVYWYRQLPEEGLKFMVYLQKENIIDESGMPKERFSAEFPKEGPSILRIQQVVRGDSAAYFCASARRFNEQFFGPGTRLTVL.

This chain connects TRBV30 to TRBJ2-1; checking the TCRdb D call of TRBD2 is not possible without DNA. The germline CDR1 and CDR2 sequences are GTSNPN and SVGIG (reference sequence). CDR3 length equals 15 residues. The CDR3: CAWRYTSGRGDEQFF.

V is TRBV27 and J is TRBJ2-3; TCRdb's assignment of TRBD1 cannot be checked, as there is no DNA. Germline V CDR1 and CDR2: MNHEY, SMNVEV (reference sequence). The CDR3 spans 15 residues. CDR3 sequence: CASSLFRTGTDTQYF.

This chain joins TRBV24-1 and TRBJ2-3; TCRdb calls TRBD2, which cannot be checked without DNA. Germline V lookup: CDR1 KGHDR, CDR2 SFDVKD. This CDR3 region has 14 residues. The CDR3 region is CATSSGTVTDTQYF.

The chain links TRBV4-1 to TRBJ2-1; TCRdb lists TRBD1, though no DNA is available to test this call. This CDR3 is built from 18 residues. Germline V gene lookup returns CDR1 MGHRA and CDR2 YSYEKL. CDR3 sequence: CASSHHPPGQATKNEQFF.

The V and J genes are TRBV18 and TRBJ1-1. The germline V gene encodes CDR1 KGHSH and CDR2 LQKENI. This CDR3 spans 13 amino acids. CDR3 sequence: CASSVAMGTEAFF.

The chain's CDR3 is CASSYPATGQETQYF. The chain uses TRBV6-1 and TRBJ2-5; TCRdb's D call, TRBD1, is unchecked because there is no DNA. This CDR3 comprises 15 residues. Germline loops: CDR1 MNHNS, CDR2 SASEGT.

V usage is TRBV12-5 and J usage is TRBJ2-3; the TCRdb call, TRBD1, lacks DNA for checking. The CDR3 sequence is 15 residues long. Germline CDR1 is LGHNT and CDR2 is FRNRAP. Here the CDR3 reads CASGLRAGGTDTQYF.